This TCR beta chain is drawn from a study of shared clonotypes between healthy human individuals. As for the study in general: A donor's plate count was three for CD4 naive and three for CD4 memory; CD8 naive had two and CD8 memory one.

General observations from the study: Non-shared clonotypes displayed generation probabilities falling below those of clonotypes present in all four donors.

CDR1 MDHEN and CDR2 SYDVKM come from the germline V gene. CDR3 length: 15 residues. V shed 5 bases, J shed 4 bases, and the junction held 7 bases outside the gene matches. A word on this clone: As yet, its antigen is unknown.

Sequencing was performed with immunoSEQ multiplex PCR; in TCRdb, only in-frame clones are kept and a portion is missing. In the table there are about 2.3 million clones, 80% to 95% of which are singletons. This sequence joins TRBV28 and TRBJ2-7, with TRBD1 matching over 11 bases. The TCR originated in a man in his late teens or twenties in good health. Some clones in this sample may be carry-over from other donors' samples. Source material: naive CD4+ T cells from PBMCs. Specified subset: CD45RA+ positively selected. CDR3 sequence reads: CASSPGGQGGYEQYF. DNA for the CDR3: TGTGCCAGCAGTCCCGGGGGACAGGGGGGGTACGAGCAGTACTTC. Using reference TRBV28 and TRBJ2-7 for the parts outside the CDR3, the full variable domain is DVKVTQSSRYLVKRTGEKVFLECVQDMDHENMFWYRQDPGLGLRLIYFSYDVKMKEKGDIPEGYSVSREKKERFSLILESASTNQTSMYLCASSPGGQGGYEQYFGPGTRLTVT.